This T cell receptor (beta chain) was profiled in a study of cytomegalovirus exposure and HLA in healthy donors (dated by TCRdb to 2015 to 2018). Some background on the complete study: According to an earlier analysis of 587 of the donors, roughly 180 million T cells yielded 95 million to 140 million unique TCR beta sequences and about 300 Gb of sequence data. Rather than using new phenotypic data, the later analysis identified candidate immune exposures from TCR beta sequences and from how often those sequences occurred across donors. On average, roughly 250,000 unique TCR beta nucleotide sequences were sequenced per donor among 350 to 400 genotyped donors of the cohort, with 15% to 20% of those sequences being non-productive. The genetic ancestry cluster associated with self-reported Caucasian donors included over 80% of the 300 to 450 genotyped donors. In a later genetic analysis, genome-wide SNP genotypes for about 60% of the 666 donors were used, and that subset was treated as a discovery cohort. Donor age, sex, ethnicity and CMV serostatus were compiled together with the repertoire data. HLA typing included class I and class II loci at four-digit resolution. The study aimed to test whether signatures of past pathogen exposure could be identified by cataloging public T cell receptors. Every discovery cohort repertoire had been produced on one sequencing platform. A later analysis re-examined previously published TCR beta repertoires from over 500 donors and added high-resolution HLA genotyping to investigate patterns of TCR occurrence. To predict cytomegalovirus infection status, the study brought together high-throughput TCR immunosequencing, statistical association of individual TCRs with disease status, and machine learning. The T cell repertoires of 666 subjects were profiled by immunosequencing and related to cytomegalovirus serostatus. Approximately 310 gigabases of sequencing data and approximately 84 million unique TCR sequences were included in an early release covering 550 to 800 HLA-typed donors. A separate validation cohort of 100 to 150 different subjects was used in addition to the roughly 620-subject first cohort. Roughly 5 DR-DQ haplotypes were handled as single units for association and clustering because linkage in the cohort was strong. Typing coverage differed by locus: A, B, C, DRB1 and DQB1 were typed in about 620-630 donors, DQA1 in 522, DPA1 in around 600, and DPB1 in just under 490. In an earlier analysis of over 550 of the donors, high-throughput TCR beta sequencing was used to judge whether each TCR beta V gene segment behaved as functional or pseudogenic. Summary of the overall study and its limitations: It was suggested by the authors that the approach could potentially be generalized to other disease states and immunological phenotypes. Linkage disequilibrium might explain the correlated functional status among segregating V segments, but an unknown experimental factor could not be excluded. In vitro tests confirmed that a few of the cytomegalovirus-associated TCR beta chains recognize cytomegalovirus antigens. Strong co-occurrence of HLA alleles, especially DR and DQ, made assigning TCR associations to individual alleles difficult. The only immune exposure information available for the cohort was CMV serostatus. According to a later analysis, parvovirus B19, influenza, CMV and Epstein-Barr virus appeared linked to several top co-occurrence clusters. A group of highly shared sequence variants was considered likely to be a technical artifact of the sequencing pipeline. Most CMV-associated TCR beta chains appeared to be HLA-restricted in a later analysis, and the HLA associations seemed to be driven largely by CMV exposure. According to a later genetic analysis, donors in an Asian-associated ancestry cluster had fewer N-insertions in productive TCRs than the roughly 670-donor mean. The earlier analysis of 587 of the donors excluded seventeen rarely observed V segments, including chromosome 9 orphons, because counts were too low. A later analysis found that TCR association rates varied across HLA loci, with DRB1 alleles showing the most associated TCRs and HLA-C alleles the fewest. A further reported finding was that TCR beta sequences accurately predicted the HLA-A and HLA-B alleles for most subjects in the first cohort. A later genetic analysis associated a missense DCLRE1C variant with V-gene and J-gene trimming of TCR beta chains, and an independent cohort replicated the association. HLA typing was unavailable for some donors at each locus, so association tests used only the typed subset. In both the original and validation cohorts, the classifier was reported to diagnose cytomegalovirus status with high specificity and sensitivity. In a later analysis, HLA-associated TCR beta chains showed more clonal expansion and lower generation probabilities than non-associated chains that were equally common. In an earlier analysis of several hundred of the donors, most TCR beta V segments were observed in productive rearrangements about 87% or about 30% of the time, broadly matching IMGT annotations. Only TCR beta chains were sequenced in this cohort, and the absence of alpha or paired-chain data limited detectable features. Specific HLA alleles were associated with more than 15,000 TCR beta sequences at a false discovery rate of 0.05 in a later analysis. The study gave a list of 150 to 200 TCR beta chains associated with cytomegalovirus. Because the 87-base-pair reads could not distinguish some IMGT-functional V segments, including TRBV6-2 and TRBV6-3, those segments were excluded. Across donors, most TCR sequences were observed very rarely, whereas some public TCRs were present in many individuals. Roughly uniform sequencing depth across donors was assumed in presence/absence analyses, although this assumption may not hold.

The CDR3 has 16 amino acids, counting the end cysteine and phenylalanine. Kept here is only the CDR3 DNA, which spans 48 bases and is read in frame from base 1. The germline V gene (reference sequence) supplies CDR1 SEHNR and CDR2 FQNEAQ. The cohort comprised some 730 healthy bone marrow donors. Cohort members were all nominally healthy when sampled, although unrecorded immune exposures were likely present. The donor was CMV seronegative and was included in the group of over 300 seronegative cohort members. A peripheral blood sample was collected from each donor, and TCR beta sequencing was performed on peripheral blood mononuclear cells. The Qiagen DNeasy Blood Extraction Kit was used to extract genomic DNA from the blood cell samples. Concerning this clone itself: What antigen it recognizes has not been identified. Base qualities were left out, and no much larger clone turns up one base away.

The library was obtained by the immunoSEQ multiplex PCR assay. A mixture of 60 forward primers for TCR Vbeta segments and 13 reverse primers for TCR Jbeta segments was used in the multiplex PCR. The CDR3 region of rearranged TCR beta genes was amplified from genomic DNA with a multiplex PCR assay. The Illumina HiSeq System was used to sequence the amplified TCR beta libraries as 87-base-pair reads. As for the authors' bioinformatics: A later analysis tallied 75 million to 85 million unique TCR beta chains across the 666 repertoires, and 10 million to 11 million of those chains were shared by two or more donors. Raw reads were error-corrected and collapsed into unique sequences by a nearest-neighbor algorithm in which closely related sequences were merged to remove PCR and sequencing errors. CDR3 sequences were aligned to IMGT reference sequences to assign V, D and J gene segments. For a sequence to be retained, a match of at least six nucleotides was required to both a V gene segment and a J gene segment. A rearrangement counted as productive if the CDR3 had no stop codons and remained in frame with V and J, and every other rearrangement counted as non-productive. Following IMGT convention, CDR3 was defined as the stretch from the second conserved V-encoded cysteine to the conserved J-encoded phenylalanine. Sequences without an unambiguous match to a single V gene segment were excluded from the earlier analysis of about 640 of the donors. In an earlier analysis of 450 to 700 of the donors, V segments were called functional above 56.7% productive rearrangements and were called segregating when the between-donor standard deviation exceeded 5%. To diagnose cytomegalovirus status from the catalog of TCR beta chain sequences, a statistical classification framework was built. A later analysis assigned V and J genes by comparing TCR nucleotide sequences with IMGT/GENE-DB human TR gene sequences. In a later analysis, CDR3 sequences and most-parsimonious VDJ recombination scenarios were assigned using the TCRdist pipeline. A later analysis defined each TCR beta chain by its CDR3 amino acid sequence plus V-gene family, and excluded reads lacking a unique V-gene family. To address suspected cross-contamination and a sequencing artifact, a later analysis removed approximately 600 highly shared, low-generation-probability nucleotide sequences. In a later analysis, a clonal expansion index for each public chain was calculated from normalized within-repertoire ranks of inferred template counts. A later analysis computed generation probabilities with a VDJ recombination model fitted to out-of-frame rearrangements, and checked the results against IGoR. In a later analysis, hypergeometric tests were used to score TCR-TCR, TCR-HLA and TCR-CMV co-occurrence, with a repertoire-size bias correction applied to TCR pairs. False discovery rates were estimated in a later analysis by permuting HLA or CMV assignments 20 times. A later analysis grouped co-occurring TCRs with DBSCAN, adding TCRdist sequence similarity when clustering within HLA-allele-positive subsets. Repertoires with fewer than 30,000 or more than 120,000 public chains, plus five repertoires with anomalous nucleotide sharing, were excluded from co-occurrence clustering. What TCRdb holds here is the immuneACCESS table cut down to in-frame rearrangements. Part of the clones is not present; checked against another copy, under half of the missing clones reflect an unresolved V gene, and the others are unexplained. V and J calls and clone size are those listed in that table; D and trimming were worked out from the DNA. The sample includes 150,000 to 200,000 clones, with approximately 82% observed a single time. More than 1.3% of the sample rests with the top ten.

The sequencing input was PBMCs. Recombination linked TRBV7-9 to TRBJ2-5, and 7 junction bases match TRBD1. The J call may be wrong; the DNA end is better matched by TRBJ2-7. The clonotype originates from a male donor in good health and CMV-seronegative. CDR3 protein: CASSLLMGQLSYEQYF. Read as DNA, the sequence is TGTGCCAGCAGCTTATTAATGGGACAGCTCTCCTACGAGCAGTACTTC.